Detailed here is one T cell receptor (beta chain). The CDR3 totals 14 residues. Trimming removed 5 bases from V and 4 bases from J; junction bases left unmatched: 5. The germline V gene encodes CDR1 SGHTA and CDR2 FQGNSA. The sample is drawn from a study of blood T cell repertoires in COVID-19. TCRdb keeps only in-frame clones here, not all; method: immunoSEQ multiplex PCR. The sample holds 110,000 to 150,000 clones; about 89% are singletons and the top ten take over 2.5%. The sequencing sample was made of peripheral blood. The genes are TRBV7-2 and TRBJ1-2; 9 nucleotides match TRBD1. The source is a man between 60 and 70 years old with active or convalescent COVID-19. DNA for the CDR3: TGTGCCAGCAGCCCTACAGGGGGCGGCTATGGCTACACCTTC. Its translation is CASSPTGGGYGYTF.